This T cell receptor (beta chain) was identified in a study of T cells in Graves' hyperthyroidism and ophthalmopathy. Findings and limits, study-wide: Stable hyperthyroidism was told apart from ophthalmopathy by a model built on 13 V-J features. In blood, most of the thyroid clonotypes expanded above 0.001 were also present.

Germline V CDR1 and CDR2: SGHRS, YFSETQ. The V and J ends lost 4 bases and 3 bases, in that order; junction bases with no gene match: 16. CDR3 length: 17 amino acids. The study defined stable Graves' hyperthyroidism as no ophthalmopathy progression within 18 months. RNA transcripts were the template for amplifying TCR beta CDR3 regions. A set of HTBI primers served as the primers for a first-round RT-PCR of the TCR CDR3. TCRdb called the multiplex PCR reads again in MiXCR, with one record for every CDR3 protein. This repertoire shows 200,000 to 250,000 distinct CDR3 sequences, roughly 17% found once; its top ten account for around 50%. Notes on this clonotype: Its target is unknown.

V and J are TRBV5-1 and TRBJ2-7; 7 bases map to TRBD2. This clonotype was sampled from a man aged 45 to 65 with Graves' hyperthyroidism. The sequenced sample consisted of blood. The DNA for the CDR3 is TGCGCCAGCAGCCCCAAACCCCTAGCGGAAAACAACTACGAGCAGTACTTC. Protein sequence: CASSPKPLAENNYEQYF.